Sequencing of this TCR beta chain was carried out in a study of blood T cell repertoires in COVID-19. Study overall: Acute-phase and convalescent COVID-19 samples originated in the United States, Italy and Spain. Sample material is recorded as cDNA or gDNA derived from T cells, B-cell-depleted T cells, or PBMCs.

Authors' processing steps: Reference gene primer amplification yielded estimated nucleated cell counts. Clones were read by immunoSEQ multiplex PCR, and TCRdb kept only the in-frame ones, dropping some. V and J calls and clone size come straight from that table; D and trimming were deduced from the DNA. The sample gives 350,000 to 400,000 clones, approximately 86% of which show up once; about 7.1% is in the top ten. The CDR3 consists of 16 residues. CDR1 SGHTA and CDR2 FQGTGA come from the germline V gene. V was pared by 4 bases and J by 1 base, with 14 bases between. Patients from Seattle were sampled longitudinally, starting during active infection.

The V call is TRBV7-3, the J call TRBJ1-3; a possible D gene is TRBD1 (6 bases). Sequencing used peripheral blood. This TCR came from a woman in her fifties or sixties with COVID-19, enrolled during active disease. The CDR3 nucleotides are TGTGCCAGCAGCTATTACAGGGCCGGGTCTGGAAACACCATATATTTT. Protein sequence: CASSYYRAGSGNTIYF. Variable domain in full (rest from reference TRBV7-3 and TRBJ1-3): GAGVSQTPSNKVTEKGKYVELRCDPISGHTALYWYRQSLGQGPEFLIYFQGTGAADDSGLPNDRFFAVRPEGSVSTLKIQRTERGDSAVYLCASSYYRAGSGNTIYFGEGSWLTVV.